The 32 T cell receptor beta chains below all came from one sample that was sequenced in a study of blood T cell repertoires in COVID-19. Libraries were prepared by immunoSEQ multiplex PCR; TCRdb keeps only in-frame clonotypes and omits some of them. The table has approximately 78,000 clones, roughly 90% seen once. The sample consisted of peripheral blood. The receptor source for this set is a man aged 50 or older with acute or convalescent COVID-19.

This clone was detected a few times. This sequence joins TRBV6-5 and TRBJ2-3; 12 bases line up with TRBD1. From germline, CDR1 is MNHEY and CDR2 SVGAGI. With V trimmed by 0 bases and J by 9 bases, 7 bases remained unmatched. The CDR3 sequence is 16 residues long. The CDR3 nucleotides read TGTGCCAGCAGTTACTCGCGGGACAGGGGGCTGTGGACGCAGTATTTT. This gives the protein CASSYSRDRGLWTQYF.

The chain has TRBV5-1 and TRBJ1-1; no reliable D call. Trimming shortened V by 0 bases and J by 5 bases, and 8 bases separated the two germline ends. Germline loops: CDR1 SGHRS, CDR2 YFSETQ. This CDR3 contains 13 residues. The CDR3 DNA reads as TGCGCCAGCAGCTTGGTCGGGTTTACTGAAGCTTTCTTT. Protein: CASSLVGFTEAFF.

The chain combines TRBV2 with TRBJ2-1, with D possibly matching TRBD2 (6 bases). The CDR3 runs to 16 residues. V lost 3 bases to trimming and J lost 7 bases, with 19 bases between them. Germline V gene sequence: CDR1 SNHLY, CDR2 FYNNEI. The CDR3 DNA follows: TGTGCCAGCAGTGAGACCTCAAGGGGAGGATTAAATGAGCAGTTCTTC. Protein product: CASSETSRGGLNEQFF. Full variable domain (remainder filled in from reference TRBV2 and TRBJ2-1): EPEVTQTPSHQVTQMGQEVILRCVPISNHLYFYWYRQILGQKVEFLVSFYNNEISEKSEIFDDQFSVERPDGSNFTLKIRSTKLEDSAMYFCASSETSRGGLNEQFFGPGTRLTVL.

The chain employs TRBV29-1 and TRBJ2-7, with a weak D call TRBD1 (5 bases). There are 13 residues in the CDR3. The V end was cut by 8 bases, the J end by 3 bases, with 17 bases between. CDR1 SQVTM and CDR2 ANQGSEA come from the germline V gene. CDR3 amino acids: CSFFEPDSYEQYF. CDR3 DNA: TGCAGCTTTTTTGAGCCCGACAGCTACGAGCAGTACTTC.

This clone was recorded only once. The chain is built from TRBV12-3 or TRBV12-4 and TRBJ2-1, with D unclear. CDR3 length: 12 amino acids. V was trimmed by 3 bases and J by 6 bases, leaving 6 bases between them. CDR3 amino acids: CASSFSSNEQFF. Written as DNA, the CDR3 is TGTGCCAGCAGTTTTTCTAGCAATGAGCAGTTCTTC.

The V call is TRBV18, the J call TRBJ1-1, with 11 bases identical to TRBD1. V was clipped by 4 bases and J by 3 bases; unmatched bases: 7. From germline, CDR1 is KGHSH and CDR2 LQKENI. The CDR3 totals 16 residues. The CDR3 DNA is TGTGCCAGCTCACGAGGACAGGGGGCGGTCGACACTGAAGCTTTCTTT. This translates into CASSRGQGAVDTEAFF.

This clone was seen just once. The chain has TRBV18 and TRBJ2-4; D call uncertain. Looked up from germline, CDR1 is KGHSH and CDR2 is LQKENI. The CDR3 contains 13 residues. V lost 0 bases to trimming and J lost 7 bases, with 7 bases between them. CDR3 nucleotide sequence: TGTGCCAGCTCACCACCTTCAGCGAACATTCAGTACTTC. Amino acid sequence: CASSPPSANIQYF.

The genes are TRBV21-1 and TRBJ2-7; TRBD1, the table's D call, was not compared with the DNA. TRBV21-1 is flagged as a pseudogene. This CDR3 comprises 14 residues. The CDR3 nucleotides are TGTGCCAGCAGCAAAGGAGTCAGGGGGCACGAGCAGTACTTC. Translating gives CASSKGVRGHEQYF.

This clone was picked up one time. This rearrangement joins TRBV3-1 (or the pseudogene TRBV3-2) to TRBJ2-7, with TRBD2 identical over 7 bases. V lost 5 bases and J lost 1; bases outside the gene matches: 8. Per germline, CDR1 LGHDT and CDR2 YNNKEL (reference sequence). The CDR3 consists of 15 residues. CDR3 coding DNA: TGTGCCAGCAGCGGACTAGGTCAGCTGTCCTACGAGCAGTACTTC. Residues: CASSGLGQLSYEQYF.

This clone has only one observation. The rearrangement links TRBV6-2 or TRBV6-3 to TRBJ2-3; 8 nucleotides align to TRBD2. The length of the CDR3 is 16 residues. After removal of 5 bases from V and 0 bases from J, the junction contained 7 bases not matched to a gene. From germline, CDR1 is MNHEY and CDR2 SVGEGT. Here the CDR3 reads CASSDVLAASTDTQYF. The CDR3 DNA reads as TGTGCCAGCAGTGACGTACTAGCGGCGAGCACAGATACGCAGTATTTT.

This chain joins TRBV6-5 and TRBJ2-2; D gene uncertain. The CDR3 totals 14 residues. Trimming removed 7 bases from V and 7 bases from J, with 16 bases in between. Germline V gene lookup returns CDR1 MNHEY and CDR2 SVGAGI. The CDR3 sequence is CASTPSAASGELFF. The CDR3 DNA follows: TGTGCCAGCACTCCATCGGCGGCCAGCGGGGAGCTGTTTTTT.

Comment on this clone: The junction departs from germline at one end; a sequencing error may be responsible. V is TRBV15 and J is TRBJ1-1; D remains unclear. CDR3 length: 13 amino acids. The germline V gene has CDR1 LNHNV and CDR2 YYDKDF (reference sequence). The CDR3 coding sequence is TGTGCCACCAGCAGTGGACTGAACGCTGAAGCTTTCTTT. It codes for CATSSGLNAEAFF.

The gene calls are TRBV21-1 and TRBJ2-3; TRBD2 reflects the table's D call only, with no check against the DNA. TRBV21-1 is shown as a pseudogene. The CDR3 spans 13 residues. The CDR3 region is CARLGGGADTQYF. CDR3 nucleotides: TGTGCCAGGCTGGGGGGGGGCGCAGATACGCAGTATTTT.

The chain carries TRBV7-9 and TRBJ1-6, with 9 bases lining up with TRBD1. Germline CDR1 reads SEHNR; CDR2 reads FQNEAQ (reference sequence). Losses at the gene ends were 5 bases for V and 9 bases for J; bases not matched to a gene: 14. The CDR3 length is 17 residues. CDR3 nucleotides: TGTGCCAGCAGCCCGAGGGGGTCGGGACAGGGAGGTTCACCCCTCCACTTT. Translated: CASSPRGSGQGGSPLHF.

A single count supports this clone. The chain carries TRBV5-1 and TRBJ2-7, with D hard to call. The germline gives CDR1 SGHRS, CDR2 YFSETQ. Trimming shortened V by 1 base and J by 2 bases, and 10 bases separated the two germline ends. The CDR3 totals 14 residues. CDR3 nucleotides: TGCGCCAGCAGCTTGTATTCAGGAACCTACGAGCAGTACTTC. Translating it yields CASSLYSGTYEQYF. The full variable domain, rest sourced from reference TRBV5-1 and TRBJ2-7, is KAGVTQTPRYLIKTRGQQVTLSCSPISGHRSVSWYQQTPGQGLQFLFEYFSETQRNKGNFPGRFSGRQFSNSRSEMNVSTLELGDSALYLCASSLYSGTYEQYFGPGTRLTVT.

This clone has just one count. The chain links TRBV2 to TRBJ1-5; D is possibly TRBD1 (5 bases). There are 12 residues in the CDR3. V dropped 3 bases and J dropped 11 bases, with 11 bases sitting between them. Germline V gene lookup returns CDR1 SNHLY and CDR2 FYNNEI. The CDR3 loop reads CASSDQGRTQHF. The CDR3 nucleotides read TGTGCCAGCAGTGATCAGGGCAGGACCCAGCATTTT.

The rearrangement uses TRBV3-1 (or the pseudogene TRBV3-2) and TRBJ1-5, with D possibly TRBD1 on 6 matching bases. The CDR3 runs 13 residues. Germline CDR1 reads LGHDT; CDR2 reads YNNKEL (reference sequence). V was trimmed by 8 bases and J by 6 bases, leaving 14 bases between them. In DNA, the CDR3 is TGTGCCAGCGGCGGGGGCGGCGTTCAGCCCCAGCATTTT. Residues: CASGGGGVQPQHF.

The gene calls are TRBV19 and TRBJ2-2; possibly TRBD1 for D (5 bases). V was cut by 3 bases and J by 4 bases, with 12 bases left in between. Germline V lookup: CDR1 LNHDA, CDR2 SQIVND (reference sequence). The CDR3 is 15 amino acids. The CDR3 nucleotides are TGTGCCAGTAGTATGGCCAGGGTATTCACCGGGGAGCTGTTTTTT. As protein: CASSMARVFTGELFF.

This clone was counted a single time. V gene TRBV5-8 combines with J gene TRBJ2-5; D might be TRBD2 (6 bases). Between the trimmed V and J ends, which lost 4 bases and 5 bases, there was a span of 18 bases. There are 15 residues in the CDR3. CDR1 and CDR2 from the germline V gene are SGHTS and YDEGEE. The CDR3 region is CASSQTGVYGETQYF. CDR3 coding DNA: TGTGCCAGCAGCCAGACGGGGGTTTATGGGGAGACCCAGTACTTC.

This clone has just one count. V usage is TRBV29-1 and J usage is TRBJ1-1; D is perhaps TRBD1 (6 bases). Trimming shortened V by 1 base and J by 0 bases, and 9 bases separated the two germline ends. Germline V lookup: CDR1 SQVTM, CDR2 ANQGSEA. This CDR3 region has 14 residues. CDR3 region: CSVEGTAVNTEAFF. CDR3 coding DNA: TGCAGCGTTGAAGGGACAGCCGTGAACACTGAAGCTTTCTTT.

The rearrangement joins TRBV4-2 to TRBJ1-2; tentative D call: TRBD1 (6 bases). From germline, CDR1 is LGHNA and CDR2 YNFKEQ. This CDR3 has 15 residues. Trimming took off 3 bases at V and 1 base at J, with 12 bases between the two ends. CDR3 loop: CASSHHREGNYGYTF. The CDR3 DNA follows: TGTGCCAGCAGCCATCACAGGGAAGGTAACTATGGCTACACCTTC.

This clone was seen just once. The chain joins TRBV12-3 or TRBV12-4 to TRBJ2-5; D possibly corresponds to TRBD1 (5 bases). Trimming shortened V by 5 bases and J by 3 bases, and 10 bases separated the two germline ends. The CDR3 consists of 13 residues. The CDR3 DNA sequence: TGTGCCAGCAGTAAATCAGGGAAAGAGACCCAGTACTTC. Translating gives CASSKSGKETQYF.

The CDR3 nucleotides are TGTGCCAGCAGTGAAGTCCCGGCTAGCGGCGCCGGGGAGCTGTTTTTT. Translating it yields CASSEVPASGAGELFF. The gene calls are TRBV2 and TRBJ2-2, with 7 bases that match TRBD2. V lost 1 base and J lost 6; bases outside the gene matches: 8. The CDR3 has 16 residues. Looked up from germline, CDR1 is SNHLY and CDR2 is FYNNEI.

The chain joins TRBV10-3 to TRBJ2-7; 11 bases match TRBD2. Germline CDR1 is ENHRY and CDR2 is SYGVKD. The CDR3 spans 16 residues. With V trimmed by 1 base and J by 2 bases, 4 bases remained unmatched. The CDR3 sequence is CAISEFRLAGTYEQYF. In nucleotides, the CDR3 is TGTGCCATCAGTGAGTTTCGACTAGCGGGAACCTACGAGCAGTACTTC.

The chain links TRBV11-2 to TRBJ1-6; 7 bases are shared with TRBD1. The germline V gene encodes CDR1 SGHAT and CDR2 FQNNGV. CDR3 length: 16 amino acids. Trimming at V came to 5 bases and at J to 1 base, leaving 5 bases not matched to a gene. Written as DNA, the CDR3 is TGTGCCAGCAGCCAACAGGGGCAATCCTATAATTCACCCCTCCACTTT. Protein: CASSQQGQSYNSPLHF.

This clone was seen only once. The chain joins TRBV6-6 to TRBJ2-3; the D gene is possibly TRBD2 (6 bases). CDR3 size: 20 residues. From germline, CDR1 is MNHNY and CDR2 SVGAGI (reference sequence). V lost 5 bases, J lost 2 bases, and 29 bases lay in between. For the CDR3, the DNA is TGTGCCAGCAGTCCCGGCGTGGGTAGGGCGGGACCGGTACTCACAGATACGCAGTATTTT. Protein product: CASSPGVGRAGPVLTDTQYF.

This clone turned up a few times. The chain is built from TRBV2 and TRBJ1-1, with unresolved D. The germline V gene has CDR1 SNHLY and CDR2 FYNNEI. The V gene lost 6 bases and the J gene lost 10 bases, with 12 bases spanning the gap. CDR3 length: 11 amino acids. The CDR3: CASSAQIRAFF. For the CDR3, the DNA is TGTGCCAGCAGCGCGCAAATCCGAGCTTTCTTT.

The V and J genes are TRBV6-1 and TRBJ1-2, with D possibly matching TRBD1 (5 bases). The CDR3 sequence is 15 residues long. The germline CDR1 and CDR2 sequences are MNHNS and SASEGT. With 1 base removed from V and 1 base from J, the gap between germline ends came to 10 bases. The CDR3 region has the DNA TGTGCCAGCAGTGAAGAAACAGGCCATAACTATGGCTACACCTTC. This sequence encodes CASSEETGHNYGYTF.

The V call is TRBV1, the J call TRBJ2-2; the table calls TRBD1, which could not be checked here. TRBV1 is a pseudogene segment. The CDR3 totals 17 residues. The CDR3: CTSSTGTPLRNTGELFF. The DNA for the CDR3 is TGCACCAGCAGCACCGGGACACCCCTGAGGAACACCGGGGAGCTGTTTTTT.

The chain couples TRBV4-1 to TRBJ1-5; 9 bases are a match to TRBD1. The CDR3 has 18 amino acids. After removal of 1 base from V and 7 bases from J, the junction contained 14 bases not matched to a gene. CDR1 is MGHRA and CDR2 is YSYEKL in the germline V gene. The DNA of the CDR3 is TGCGCCAGCAGCCAAGTCCCCGGGACAGGGTTGTCTTGGCAGCCCCAGCATTTT. Its protein is CASSQVPGTGLSWQPQHF.

The chain is built from TRBV27 and TRBJ2-7; TRBD1 agrees at 9 bases. This CDR3 contains 17 residues. V shed 3 bases, J shed 4 bases, and the junction held 13 bases outside the gene matches. The germline V gene encodes CDR1 MNHEY and CDR2 SMNVEV (reference sequence). The CDR3 nucleotides read TGTGCCAGCAGTTTCCTGCGGACCGGGACAGGGCTGTACGAGCAGTACTTC. It encodes CASSFLRTGTGLYEQYF.

The CDR3 coding sequence is TGCGCCAGCAGCGACCGGGACAGGTCCCACGAGCAGTACTTC. This sequence encodes CASSDRDRSHEQYF. The V call is TRBV5-1, the J call TRBJ2-7, with 8 positions matching TRBD1. The germline V gene has CDR1 SGHRS and CDR2 YFSETQ. The length of the CDR3 is 14 residues. V lost 4 bases, J lost 5 bases, and 8 bases stayed unmatched.